This TCR beta chain was sequenced during a study of regulatory T cells in long-lasting Graves disease. The time point is: newly diagnosed GD, antithyroid drugs for less than 3 months. RNA from PBMCs was the source of the TCR library. This clonotype was detected only once. Researchers made TCR beta libraries by using iRepertoire HTBI primers and running Arm-PCR on CDR3 regions. TCRdb processed the multiplex PCR reads anew with MiXCR; each CDR3 protein has one entry. The repertoire includes around 400,000 distinct CDR3 sequences, around a sixth of them detected once, and about a fifth sits in the top ten. Germline CDR1 WSHSY, CDR2 SAAADI. The CDR3 covers 14 residues. With 10 bases removed from V and 1 base from J, the gap between germline ends came to 16 bases.

This clonotype originated in a female donor with Graves disease. The material was peripheral blood mononuclear cells (PBMCs), obtained at new diagnosis, from a patient treated with antithyroid drugs. The V call is TRBV10-2, the J call TRBJ1-1; no clear D. Here the CDR3 DNA reads TGCGCCACCCGGTTTGGCGGACCGAACACTGAAGCTTTCTTT. This gives the protein CATRFGGPNTEAFF.